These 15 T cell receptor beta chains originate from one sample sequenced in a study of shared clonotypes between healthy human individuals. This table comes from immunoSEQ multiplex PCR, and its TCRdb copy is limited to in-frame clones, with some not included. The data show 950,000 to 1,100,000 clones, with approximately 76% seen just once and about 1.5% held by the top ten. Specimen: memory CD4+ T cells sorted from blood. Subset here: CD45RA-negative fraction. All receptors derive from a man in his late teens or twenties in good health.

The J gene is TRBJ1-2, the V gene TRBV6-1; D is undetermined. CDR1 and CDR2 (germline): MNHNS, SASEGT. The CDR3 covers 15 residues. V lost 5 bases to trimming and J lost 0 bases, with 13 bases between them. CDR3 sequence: CASSIRALANYGYTF. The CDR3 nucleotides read TGTGCCAGCAGTATCCGGGCTCTCGCTAACTATGGCTACACCTTC.

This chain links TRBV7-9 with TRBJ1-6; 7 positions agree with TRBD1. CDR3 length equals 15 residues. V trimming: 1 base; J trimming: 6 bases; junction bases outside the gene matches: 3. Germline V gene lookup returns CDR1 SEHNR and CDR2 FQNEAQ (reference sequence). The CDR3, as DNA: TGTGCCAGCAGCTTAGACGACAGGGTTAATTCACCCCTCCACTTT. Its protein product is CASSLDDRVNSPLHF.

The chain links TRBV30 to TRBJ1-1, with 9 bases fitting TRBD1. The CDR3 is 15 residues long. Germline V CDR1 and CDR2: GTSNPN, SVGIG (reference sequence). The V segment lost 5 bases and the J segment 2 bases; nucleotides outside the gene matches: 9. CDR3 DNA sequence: TGTGCCTGGGCTTCTGGACAGGGGTTAAACACTGAAGCTTTCTTT. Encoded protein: CAWASGQGLNTEAFF.

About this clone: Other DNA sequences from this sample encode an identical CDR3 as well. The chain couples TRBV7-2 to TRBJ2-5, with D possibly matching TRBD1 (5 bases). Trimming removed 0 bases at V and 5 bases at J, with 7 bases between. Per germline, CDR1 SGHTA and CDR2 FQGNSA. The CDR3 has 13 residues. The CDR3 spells CASSLAGAETQYF. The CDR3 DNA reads TGTGCCAGCAGCTTAGCAGGGGCGGAGACCCAGTACTTC.

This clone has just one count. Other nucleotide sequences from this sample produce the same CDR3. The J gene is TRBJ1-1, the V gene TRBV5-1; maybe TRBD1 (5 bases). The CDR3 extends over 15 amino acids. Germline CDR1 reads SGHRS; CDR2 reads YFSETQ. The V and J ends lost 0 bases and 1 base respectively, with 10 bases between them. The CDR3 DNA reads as TGCGCCAGCAGCTTGGCCGCGGGGACGAACACTGAAGCTTTCTTT. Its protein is CASSLAAGTNTEAFF.

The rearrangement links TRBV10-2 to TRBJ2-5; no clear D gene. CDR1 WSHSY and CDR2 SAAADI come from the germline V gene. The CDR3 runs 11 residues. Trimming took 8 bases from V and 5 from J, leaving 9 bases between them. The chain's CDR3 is CASAVTETQYF. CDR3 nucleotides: TGCGCCAGCGCAGTTACGGAGACCCAGTACTTC.

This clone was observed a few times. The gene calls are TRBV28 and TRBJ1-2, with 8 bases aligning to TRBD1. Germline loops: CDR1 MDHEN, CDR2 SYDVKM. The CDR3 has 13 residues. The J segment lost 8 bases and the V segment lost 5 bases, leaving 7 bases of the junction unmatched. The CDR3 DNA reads TGTGCCAGCAGTCCACCAGGGGGCTCGGGCTACACCTTC. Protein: CASSPPGGSGYTF.

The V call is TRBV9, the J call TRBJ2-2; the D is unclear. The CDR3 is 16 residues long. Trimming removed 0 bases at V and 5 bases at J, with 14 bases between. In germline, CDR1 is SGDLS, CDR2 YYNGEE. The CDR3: CASSVVGPRGTGELFF. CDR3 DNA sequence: TGTGCCAGCAGCGTAGTAGGCCCCAGAGGAACCGGGGAGCTGTTTTTT.

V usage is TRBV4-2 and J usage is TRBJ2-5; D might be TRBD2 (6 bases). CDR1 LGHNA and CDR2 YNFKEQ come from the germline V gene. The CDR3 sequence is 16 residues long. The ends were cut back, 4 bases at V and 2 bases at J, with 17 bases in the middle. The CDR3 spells CASSPDFSGIQETQYF. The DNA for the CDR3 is TGTGCCAGCAGCCCCGACTTTAGCGGAATACAAGAGACCCAGTACTTC.

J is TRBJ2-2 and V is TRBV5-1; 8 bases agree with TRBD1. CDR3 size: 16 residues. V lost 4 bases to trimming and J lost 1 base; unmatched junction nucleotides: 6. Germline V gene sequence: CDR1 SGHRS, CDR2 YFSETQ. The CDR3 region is CASSAAGTGNTGELFF. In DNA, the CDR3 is TGCGCCAGCAGCGCAGCCGGGACAGGGAACACCGGGGAGCTGTTTTTT.

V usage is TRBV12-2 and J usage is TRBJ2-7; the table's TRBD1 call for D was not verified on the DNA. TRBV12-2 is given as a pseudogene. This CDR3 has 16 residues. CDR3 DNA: TGTGCAAGTCGCTTAGTCCCACCGGGACATTACTACGAGCAGTACTTC. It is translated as CASRLVPPGHYYEQYF.

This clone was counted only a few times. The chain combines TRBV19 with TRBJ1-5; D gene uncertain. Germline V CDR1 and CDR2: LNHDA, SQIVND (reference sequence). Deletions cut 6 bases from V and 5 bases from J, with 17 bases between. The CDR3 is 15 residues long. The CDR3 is CASRATPFADQPQHF. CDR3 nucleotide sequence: TGTGCCAGTAGGGCTACCCCGTTTGCTGATCAGCCCCAGCATTTT.

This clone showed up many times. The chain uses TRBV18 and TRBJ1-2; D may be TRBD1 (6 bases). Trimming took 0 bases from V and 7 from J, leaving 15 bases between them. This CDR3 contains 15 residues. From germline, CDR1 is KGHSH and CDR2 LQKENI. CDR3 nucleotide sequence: TGTGCCAGCTCACCACCTACAGGGAGGGAAAGTGGCTACACCTTC. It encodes CASSPPTGRESGYTF.

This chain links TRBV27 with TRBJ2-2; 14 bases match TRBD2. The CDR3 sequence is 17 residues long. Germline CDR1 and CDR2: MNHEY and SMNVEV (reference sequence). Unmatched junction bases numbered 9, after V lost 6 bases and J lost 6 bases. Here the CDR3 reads CASSSGTSGSNPGELFF. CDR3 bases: TGTGCCAGCAGCTCCGGGACTAGCGGGAGCAATCCCGGGGAGCTGTTTTTT.

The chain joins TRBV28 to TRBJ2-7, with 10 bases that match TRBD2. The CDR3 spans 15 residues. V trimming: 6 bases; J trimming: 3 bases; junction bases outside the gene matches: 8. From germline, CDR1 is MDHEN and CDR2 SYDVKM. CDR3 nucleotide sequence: TGTGCCAGCAGCGCGCTAGCGGGGGCCCTCTACGAGCAGTACTTC. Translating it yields CASSALAGALYEQYF.